The TCR beta chain described here comes from a study of pediatric ulcerative colitis. During colonoscopy, one to two rectal pinch biopsies were collected. The diagnostic colonoscopy in ulcerative colitis patients preceded any immunosuppressive treatment. CDR3 size: 13 residues. Trimming cost V 4 bases and J 4 bases, with 11 bases left between them. The germline gives CDR1 SQVTM, CDR2 ANQGSEA. Assay used: immunoSEQ multiplex PCR; TCRdb lists only in-frame clones, some missing. The sample holds about 22,000 clones, about 71% seen once. Sequencing used gut tissue. This TCR came from a boy aged 5-17 years with severe ulcerative colitis. The rearrangement uses TRBV29-1 and TRBJ2-1; no reliable D call. This chain's CDR3 is CSVGYGRYNEQFF. Written as DNA, the CDR3 is TGCAGCGTTGGATACGGCAGATACAATGAGCAGTTCTTC.